This T cell receptor (beta chain) comes out of a study of T-cell memory formation after mild COVID-19 (dated by TCRdb to the early 2020s). Context from the whole study: Most TCR sequence clusters were specific to one of the two donors. The cohort comprised two young, previously healthy adult volunteers, one female and one male. T-cell clones expanding and contracting after mild COVID-19 in a couple of donors were tracked by longitudinal TCRalpha and TCRbeta repertoire sequencing. Broader findings and caveats from the paper: Only a couple of mild cases were covered by the study, and larger cohorts that include severe cases with pre-infection samples were considered necessary. Whether the second-wave clones peaking on day 37 were SARS-CoV-2 specific was not confirmed. The detection of some responding clones in pre-infection memory suggests that pre-existing cross-reactive memory T cells joined the SARS-CoV-2 response. Clones contracting from day 15 to 85 had balanced CD4/CD8 phenotypes, while a second wave expanding from day 15 to 37 was biased towards CD4+. Contracting CD4+ clones were located mainly in the CM and EM memory subsets, whereas CD8+ clones were found to be enriched in EMRA.

Reads for this sample came from an Illumina NovaSeq 6000. TCRalpha and TCRbeta cDNA libraries were constructed by 5'RACE with constant-segment primers, with sample barcodes and unique molecular identifiers being introduced. RNA was extracted from every sample with Trizol reagent. Amplification of the libraries took two PCR steps, and the second step added a second sample barcode plus Illumina TruSeq adapters. Sequencing of the libraries was done on an Illumina NovaSeq, producing 2 x 150 bp paired-end reads. The authors' pipeline ran thus. Demultiplexing of reads and collapsing into UMI-guided consensus sequences were performed with migec v1.2.7. Using mixcr v2.1.11, UMI consensuses were aligned to TRA and TRB V and J templates and then assembled into clonotypes. A clonotype was counted as expanded or contracted only if both edgeR and NoisET called the change significant, with noise models trained on biological replicates. For edgeR calls, a false discovery rate-adjusted p below 0.01 and a log2 fold-change threshold of 1 were applied. As an exploratory analysis of dynamics, max-normalized trajectories of the 1000 most abundant clonotypes were examined by PCA with hierarchical clustering. Separately sequenced CD4+ and CD8+ repertoires were used to assign the CD4 or CD8 phenotype of responding clones. TCRdb reanalyzed the raw reads on its own, using fastp at Q25 for trimming and MiXCR for clone calling, and kept in-frame beta chains. Entries are consolidated by CDR3 protein sequence, retaining the most common genes and DNA. TCRdb assigned the V and J calls; the authors' analysis was not used. For this sample there are 35,000 to 55,000 distinct CDR3 sequences; less than 9.5% appear just once. The ten largest make up about an eighth of the sample.

Ficoll-Paque density gradient centrifugation was used to isolate PBMCs. V is reduced by 3 bases and J by 2 bases, leaving a spacing of 9 bases between them. The CDR3 contains 14 residues, cysteine and phenylalanine counted. Only CDR3 DNA remains: 42 bases, in frame from the first base. The germline V gene gives CDR1 as ENHRY and CDR2 as SYGVKD. To note about this clonotype: The target of this receptor is not known. Nothing much larger sits one base from this clone, and base qualities are not available.

This sequence uses TRBV10-3 and TRBJ2-3; the D gene is possibly TRBD1, with 6 bases matching. The receptor's source is an adult woman who had mild COVID-19 (a few samples of this study predate the infection). The sample titles of this study are shuffled in the database, so cell type and time point are left out; the donor was told from shared clones. Sequencing input: PBMCs or a T cell subset sorted from them (not recorded which). The DNA reads TGTGCCATCAGTGACAGGGGCGACACAGATACGCAGTATTTT. It codes for CAISDRGDTDTQYF.